This T cell receptor beta chain was found in a study of technical replicates of blood from a few donors. The table came from immunoSEQ multiplex PCR; TCRdb's copy has only in-frame clones and leaves some out. The sample includes 70,000 to 85,000 clones, about 97% of them seen just once. After removal of 9 bases from V and 4 bases from J, the junction contained 10 bases not matched to a gene. The V gene's germline CDR1 is MGHDK and CDR2 SYGVNS. The length of the CDR3 is 14 residues. The receptor was derived from a human donor in good health. V usage is TRBV25-1 and J usage is TRBJ2-7, with 9 bases lining up with TRBD1. Input material: T cells isolated from PBMCs. This CDR3 is CASSVGTGRYEQYF. The CDR3 bases are TGTGCCAGTAGCGTAGGGACAGGGAGATACGAGCAGTACTTC.